Reported below is one T cell receptor beta chain. Antigen: not known. This entry belongs to a study of siplizumab effects on memory and regulatory T cells. Study-wide points: No naive or memory phenotype could be assigned to roughly 80-95% of proliferating clones. Siplizumab significantly lowered the alloreactive sequences that could be traced to unstimulated CD4+ memory cells. Naive T cells looked more diverse than memory cells, and they looked like major contributors to the alloresponse.

V was pared by 0 bases and J by 5 bases, with 7 bases between. The length of the CDR3 is 13 residues. Germline V gives CDR1 SGHNT, CDR2 YENEEA. Clones were read by immunoSEQ multiplex PCR, and TCRdb kept only the in-frame ones, dropping some. This sample has 100,000 or so clones, with around 95% found just once. The sample was Tregs sorted from blood. The TCR comes from a human donor in good health. The gene calls are TRBV11-3 and TRBJ1-1; D is undetermined. This CDR3 is CASSLESRTEAFF. The CDR3, as DNA: TGTGCCAGCAGCTTAGAGTCAAGAACTGAAGCTTTCTTT.